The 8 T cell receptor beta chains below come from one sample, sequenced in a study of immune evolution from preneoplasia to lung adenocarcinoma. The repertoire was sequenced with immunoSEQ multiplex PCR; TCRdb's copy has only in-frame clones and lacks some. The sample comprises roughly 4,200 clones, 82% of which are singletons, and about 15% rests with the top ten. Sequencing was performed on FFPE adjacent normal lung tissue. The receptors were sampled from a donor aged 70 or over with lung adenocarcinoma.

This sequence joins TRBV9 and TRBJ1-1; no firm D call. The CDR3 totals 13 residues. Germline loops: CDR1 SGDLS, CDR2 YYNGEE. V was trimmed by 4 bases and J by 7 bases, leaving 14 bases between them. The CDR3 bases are TGTGCCAGCAGCTCACGGTCTGTTGGTGAAGCTTTCTTT. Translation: CASSSRSVGEAFF.

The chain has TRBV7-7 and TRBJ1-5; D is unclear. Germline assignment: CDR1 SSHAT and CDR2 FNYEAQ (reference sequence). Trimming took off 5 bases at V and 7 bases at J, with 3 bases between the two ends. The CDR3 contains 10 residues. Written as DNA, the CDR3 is TGTGCCAGCAGCACCCAGCCCCAGCATTTT. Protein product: CASSTQPQHF.

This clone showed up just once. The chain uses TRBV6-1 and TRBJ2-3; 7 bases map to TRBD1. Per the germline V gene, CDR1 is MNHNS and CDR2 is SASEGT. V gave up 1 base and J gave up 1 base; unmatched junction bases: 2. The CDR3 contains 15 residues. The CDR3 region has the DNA TGTGCCAGCAGTGAAGAAGGGGGCGGCACAGATACGCAGTATTTT. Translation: CASSEEGGGTDTQYF.

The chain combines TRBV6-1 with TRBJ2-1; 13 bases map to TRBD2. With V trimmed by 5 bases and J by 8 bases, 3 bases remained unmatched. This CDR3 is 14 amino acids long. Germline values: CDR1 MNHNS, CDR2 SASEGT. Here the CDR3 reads CASSRTSGSHEQFF. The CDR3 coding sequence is TGTGCCAGCAGTCGGACTAGCGGGAGTCATGAGCAGTTCTTC.

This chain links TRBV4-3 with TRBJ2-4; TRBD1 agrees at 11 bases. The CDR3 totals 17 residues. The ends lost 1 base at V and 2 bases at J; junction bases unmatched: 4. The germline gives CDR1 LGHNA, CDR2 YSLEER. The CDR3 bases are TGCGCCAGCAGCCAAGGAGGGACAGGGGGATCCAAAAACATTCAGTACTTC. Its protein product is CASSQGGTGGSKNIQYF.

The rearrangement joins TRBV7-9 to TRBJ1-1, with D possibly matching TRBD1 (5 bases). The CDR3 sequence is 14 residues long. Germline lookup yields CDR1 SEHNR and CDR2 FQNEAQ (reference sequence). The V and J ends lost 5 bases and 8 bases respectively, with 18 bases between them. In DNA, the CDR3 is TGTGCCAGCAGCCCCCTCCAGGGAGGGGCGGAAGCTTTCTTT. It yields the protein CASSPLQGGAEAFF.

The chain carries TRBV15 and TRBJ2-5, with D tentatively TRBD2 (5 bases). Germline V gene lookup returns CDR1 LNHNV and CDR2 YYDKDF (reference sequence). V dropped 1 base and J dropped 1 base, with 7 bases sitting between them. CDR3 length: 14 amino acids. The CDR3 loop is CATSRVGGQETQYF. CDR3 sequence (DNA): TGTGCCACCAGCAGAGTAGGAGGCCAAGAGACCCAGTACTTC.

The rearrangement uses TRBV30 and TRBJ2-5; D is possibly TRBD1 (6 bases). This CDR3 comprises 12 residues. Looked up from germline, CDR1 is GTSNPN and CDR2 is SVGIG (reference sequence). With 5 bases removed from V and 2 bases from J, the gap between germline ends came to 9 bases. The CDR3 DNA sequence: TGTGCCTGGGGACAGTTACAAGAGACCCAGTACTTC. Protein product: CAWGQLQETQYF.